The 8 T cell receptor beta chains below come from one sample, sequenced in a study of cytomegalovirus exposure and HLA in healthy donors. The PCR was carried out with 60 Vbeta primers and 13 Jbeta primers. Using immunoSEQ multiplex PCR, the repertoire was profiled, and TCRdb retains in-frame clones only, with some absent. This sample carries 80,000 to 130,000 clones, under 80% of them seen once, and the ten largest clones take about 4.4%. Sequencing input: PBMCs. Receptors originate from a woman aged 18-29 years in good health and CMV-seropositive.

This sequence joins TRBV15 and TRBJ2-1; the D gene is possibly TRBD1 (5 bases). The CDR3 covers 14 residues. The V end was cut by 0 bases, the J end by 8 bases, with 11 bases between. Per germline, CDR1 LNHNV and CDR2 YYDKDF (reference sequence). DNA for the CDR3: TGTGCCACCAGCAGAGAAGGGGTCGGAGATGAGCAGTTCTTC. Amino acid sequence: CATSREGVGDEQFF.

The chain has TRBV4-1 and TRBJ2-1; 14 nucleotides agree with TRBD2. Germline V gives CDR1 MGHRA, CDR2 YSYEKL. J gave up 7 bases and V 1 base, and 15 bases lay outside the gene matches. The CDR3 consists of 20 residues. CDR3 sequence: CASSQGPRLAGGRESNEQFF. CDR3 in DNA: TGCGCCAGCAGCCAAGGACCCAGACTAGCGGGAGGGAGGGAAAGTAATGAGCAGTTCTTC.

The table lists this clone with a few counts. The gene calls are TRBV11-2 and TRBJ2-7, with 7 nucleotides matching TRBD1. V dropped 5 bases and J dropped 3; count of bases not matched to a gene: 16. CDR3 length: 17 amino acids. Looked up from germline, CDR1 is SGHAT and CDR2 is FQNNGV. CDR3 bases: TGTGCCAGCAGCCCCATCTCAGGGGGAAAGGTAGACTACGAGCAGTACTTC. Amino acids: CASSPISGGKVDYEQYF.

The chain employs TRBV5-1 and TRBJ2-5, with D perhaps matching TRBD2 (7 bases). V was pared by 5 bases and J by 0 bases, with 14 bases between. Per the germline V gene, CDR1 is SGHRS and CDR2 is YFSETQ. The CDR3 is made up of 15 amino acids. The CDR3 DNA reads TGCGCCAGCAGTGGGGGGGCGGGGCACCAAGAGACCCAGTACTTC. Amino acids: CASSGGAGHQETQYF.

This chain uses TRBV6-4 with TRBJ2-3; TRBD2 aligns across 10 bases. The V and J ends lost 0 bases and 0 bases, in that order; junction bases with no gene match: 0. CDR3 size: 16 residues. Per the germline V gene, CDR1 is MRHNA and CDR2 is SNTAGT. The CDR3 region is CASSDSTSGSTDTQYF. In DNA form, the CDR3 reads TGTGCCAGCAGTGACTCGACTAGCGGGAGCACAGATACGCAGTATTTT.

This chain uses TRBV4-3 with TRBJ2-5; 12 bases are a match to TRBD2. From germline, CDR1 is LGHNA and CDR2 YSLEER. This CDR3 is 16 amino acids long. Trimming at V came to 4 bases and at J to 5 bases, leaving 8 bases not matched to a gene. The CDR3 bases are TGCGCCAGCAGCCCGACTAGCGGGAGTTCATGGGAGACCCAGTACTTC. It codes for CASSPTSGSSWETQYF.

This chain links TRBV7-8 with TRBJ2-3; D is ambiguous. Germline V gene lookup returns CDR1 SGHVS and CDR2 FQNEAQ. V lost 7 bases, J lost 4 bases, and 15 bases lay in between. This CDR3 has 14 residues. The CDR3 sequence is CASTQRRVPDTQYF. The CDR3 region has the DNA TGTGCCAGCACTCAAAGGAGAGTGCCAGATACGCAGTATTTT.

The V gene is TRBV2, the J gene TRBJ1-1; a possible D gene is TRBD1 (6 bases). The germline gives CDR1 SNHLY, CDR2 FYNNEI. V lost 6 bases, J lost 5 bases, and 13 bases lay in between. The CDR3 consists of 13 residues. CDR3 coding DNA: TGTGCCAGCAGGGGGGCAGGTTTAACTGAAGCTTTCTTT. This encodes CASRGAGLTEAFF.